What follows are 21 T cell receptor beta chains derived from one specimen sequenced in a study of T cells in Graves' hyperthyroidism and ophthalmopathy. Amplification of TCR beta CDR3 regions was performed using RNA transcripts as template. In the first-round RT-PCR of the TCR CDR3, the HTBI primer set was used. Using its own MiXCR run on the multiplex PCR reads, TCRdb lists one record per CDR3 protein. The sample comprises under 300,000 distinct CDR3 sequences, 22% of which are singletons, and roughly 60% rests with the top ten. Sequenced: blood. The receptors here all came from a man aged 30 to 45 with Graves' ophthalmopathy.

This clonotype showed up many times. This rearrangement joins TRBV11-2 to TRBJ2-3; D remains unclear. The germline gives CDR1 SGHAT, CDR2 FQNNGV. The CDR3 totals 13 residues. Trimming took off 5 bases at V and 1 base at J, with 7 bases between the two ends. The CDR3 protein is CASSLDGTDTQYF. The CDR3 nucleotides are TGTGCCAGCAGCCTTGACGGCACAGATACGCAGTATTTT.

This clonotype was seen just once. J is TRBJ1-1 and V is TRBV24-1; D perhaps matches TRBD1 (5 bases). The V end lost 7 bases, the J end lost 3 bases, and 14 bases lay between the germline ends. CDR3 length equals 14 residues. Germline V lookup: CDR1 KGHDR, CDR2 SFDVKD. CDR3 amino acids: CATRDNYGDTEAFF. The DNA for the CDR3 is TGTGCCACCAGGGACAACTATGGCGACACTGAAGCTTTCTTT.

The V call is TRBV6-5, the J call TRBJ2-7, with TRBD2 identical over 7 bases. Losses at the gene ends were 0 bases for V and 7 bases for J; bases not matched to a gene: 9. The germline CDR1 and CDR2 sequences are MNHEY and SVGAGI. The length of the CDR3 is 15 residues. This CDR3 reads CASSYSQGREGEQYF. The CDR3 coding sequence is TGTGCCAGCAGTTACTCGCAAGGCAGGGAGGGGGAGCAGTACTTC.

This chain connects TRBV6-4 to TRBJ1-2, with TRBD1 as a possible D gene (5 bases). Germline assignment: CDR1 MRHNA and CDR2 SNTAGT. The CDR3 extends over 15 amino acids. V was shortened by 5 bases and J by 2 bases, with 15 bases between the two germline ends. CDR3 residues: CASSTRTRENYGYTF. CDR3 in DNA: TGTGCCAGCAGTACCCGGACCAGGGAAAACTATGGCTACACCTTC.

The chain employs TRBV19 and TRBJ2-4, with D possibly called TRBD1 or TRBD2 (6 bases each). Germline CDR1 is LNHDA and CDR2 is SQIVND (reference sequence). This CDR3 contains 17 residues. V gave up 3 bases and J gave up 0 bases, with 15 bases separating them. CDR3 sequence reads: CASSILSGAGAKNIQYF. The CDR3 DNA follows: TGTGCCAGTAGTATCCTTTCGGGGGCTGGAGCCAAAAACATTCAGTACTTC.

V and J are TRBV20-1 and TRBJ1-5; 9 nucleotides match TRBD1. The length of the CDR3 is 18 residues. Germline CDR1 DFQATT, CDR2 SNEGSKA (reference sequence). Trimming took 3 bases from V and 4 from J; bases not matched to a gene: 16. CDR3 region: CSASSSPRDRARNQPQHF. CDR3 bases: TGCAGTGCTAGTTCATCCCCCCGGGACAGGGCACGGAATCAGCCCCAGCATTTT.

V is TRBV20-1 and J is TRBJ2-1; no definite D call. Germline V CDR1 and CDR2: DFQATT, SNEGSKA (reference sequence). The CDR3 spans 12 residues. The ends were cut back, 5 bases at V and 4 bases at J, with 9 bases in the middle. The CDR3, as DNA: TGCAGTGCTCCGGACCTATACAATGAGCAGTTCTTC. This encodes CSAPDLYNEQFF.

This clonotype appeared a few times. The chain is built from TRBV12-5 and TRBJ1-1; 9 bases are shared with TRBD1. V trimming: 2 bases; J trimming: 0 bases; junction bases outside the gene matches: 1. CDR1 and CDR2 from the germline V gene are LGHNT and FRNRAP. This CDR3 is built from 15 residues. In nucleotides, the CDR3 is TGTGCTAGTGGTTTGTGGGACAGGGTGAACACTGAAGCTTTCTTT. This encodes CASGLWDRVNTEAFF.

This clonotype was observed many times. The chain is built from TRBV18 and TRBJ2-1; D is unclear. Germline V gene lookup returns CDR1 KGHSH and CDR2 LQKENI. CDR3 length equals 13 residues. V lost 0 bases to trimming and J lost 14 bases, with 14 bases between them. CDR3 bases: TGTGCCAGCTCACCACCTTCAGGACCTTTAAAGTTCTTC. Encoded protein: CASSPPSGPLKFF.

The rearrangement links TRBV11-3 to TRBJ2-1, with a possible D match to TRBD2 (5 bases). The CDR3 is 18 amino acids. V was trimmed by 5 bases and J by 0 bases, leaving 20 bases between them. Germline values: CDR1 SGHNT, CDR2 YENEEA. CDR3 region: CASSPMLKVATSYNEQFF. CDR3 nucleotides: TGTGCCAGCAGCCCTATGCTGAAGGTAGCGACCTCCTACAATGAGCAGTTCTTC.

The chain is built from TRBV7-9 and TRBJ1-1, with a possible D match to TRBD1 (5 bases). V lost 8 bases, J lost 2 bases, and 15 bases lay in between. This CDR3 contains 14 residues. Looked up from germline, CDR1 is SEHNR and CDR2 is FQNEAQ (reference sequence). The CDR3 loop reads CASRVGGGNTEAFF. The CDR3 coding sequence is TGTGCCAGCCGCGTGGGGGGGGGAAACACTGAAGCTTTCTTT.

This clonotype was picked up a small number of times. This chain links TRBV5-1 with TRBJ2-1; 7 bases are shared with TRBD1. The J segment lost 7 bases and the V segment lost 4 bases, leaving 11 bases of the junction unmatched. Germline V gene data show CDR1 as SGHRS and CDR2 as YFSETQ. The CDR3 consists of 15 residues. For the CDR3, the DNA is TGCGCCAGCAGCACTAACACAGGGGAGTGGAATGAGCAGTTCTTC. It translates to CASSTNTGEWNEQFF.

This clonotype was seen many times. The chain links TRBV11-2 to TRBJ2-3; 9 positions agree with TRBD1. Germline V gene data show CDR1 as SGHAT and CDR2 as FQNNGV. The CDR3 has 16 amino acids. Germline trimming cut 4 bases from V and 4 bases from J; bases unmatched to any gene: 9. The CDR3 sequence is CASSSSARTGADTQYF. DNA of the CDR3: TGTGCCAGCAGCTCCTCCGCGAGGACAGGGGCAGATACGCAGTATTTT.

The CDR3 loop reads CASSLGRGGYPGEAFF. The CDR3 DNA reads as TGTGCCAGCAGCTTAGGGCGCGGGGGCTACCCAGGTGAAGCTTTCTTT. This sequence joins TRBV7-9 and TRBJ1-1, with D perhaps matching TRBD1 (6 bases). V lost 1 base to trimming and J lost 7 bases, with 19 bases between them. This CDR3 has 16 residues. Germline V gene lookup returns CDR1 SEHNR and CDR2 FQNEAQ (reference sequence). The full variable domain, rest sourced from reference TRBV7-9 and TRBJ1-1, is DTGVSQNPRHKITKRGQNVTFRCDPISEHNRLYWYRQTLGQGPEFLTYFQNEAQLEKSRLLSDRFSAERPKGSFSTLEIQRTEQGDSAMYLCASSLGRGGYPGEAFFGQGTRLTVV.

The V call is TRBV29-1, the J call TRBJ1-2; a weak D match, TRBD1 (6 bases). Trimming pared 3 bases from V and 4 bases from J, leaving 15 bases between. This CDR3 comprises 14 residues. The V gene's germline CDR1 is SQVTM and CDR2 ANQGSEA. The CDR3 coding sequence is TGCAGCGTTGAGGGTGACCAGGGGATCTATGGCTACACCTTC. As protein: CSVEGDQGIYGYTF.

Only a few counts were recorded for this clonotype. This chain uses TRBV6-2 or TRBV6-3 with TRBJ1-2; D gene unclear. This CDR3 spans 14 amino acids. Germline loops: CDR1 MNHEY, CDR2 SVGEGT. V lost 6 bases and J lost 1, with 12 bases in between. The CDR3 bases are TGTGCCAGCAGGAACGGAGGCAATAACTATGGCTACACCTTC. This encodes CASRNGGNNYGYTF.

For this clonotype: A much larger clone differs by one base, so this may be a read error. This chain links TRBV24-1 with TRBJ1-2, with D perhaps TRBD1 (5 bases). The germline CDR1 and CDR2 sequences are KGHDR and SFDVKD. The CDR3 has 15 amino acids. The CDR3 is CATSESGTSNYGHTF. CDR3 bases: TGTGCCACCAGTGAGTCGGGGACGTCTAACTATGGCCACACCTTC.

This clonotype turned up a few times. The J gene is TRBJ2-2, the V gene TRBV9, with no clear D. The CDR3 spans 13 residues. The V and J ends lost 3 bases and 4 bases respectively, with 7 bases between them. Germline V gene data show CDR1 as SGDLS and CDR2 as YYNGEE. CDR3 loop: CASSGSPTGELFF. The CDR3, as DNA: TGTGCCAGCAGCGGTAGTCCCACCGGGGAGCTGTTTTTT.

This sequence joins TRBV11-2 and TRBJ1-5; possible D gene TRBD1, 5 bases. The CDR3 consists of 17 residues. Germline loops: CDR1 SGHAT, CDR2 FQNNGV. V was trimmed by 6 bases and J by 2 bases, leaving 20 bases between them. The CDR3 protein is CASSQSRDGVGNQPQHF. The CDR3 coding sequence is TGTGCCAGCAGTCAGAGCCGGGACGGGGTAGGCAATCAGCCCCAGCATTTT.

This clonotype was seen only a few times. The chain carries TRBV19 and TRBJ1-1, with TRBD1 matching 9 bases. This CDR3 region has 15 residues. With 5 bases clipped from V and 3 bases from J, the junction kept 7 bases outside the gene matches. CDR1 is LNHDA and CDR2 is SQIVND in the germline V gene (reference sequence). CDR3 amino acids: CASSGWTGVDTEAFF. In DNA, the CDR3 is TGTGCCAGTAGTGGATGGACAGGGGTTGACACTGAAGCTTTCTTT.

This clonotype was recorded at least ten times. The chain couples TRBV11-2 to TRBJ2-2, with 7 bases identical to TRBD1. The CDR3 runs 15 residues. Germline trimming cut 4 bases from V and 4 bases from J; bases unmatched to any gene: 6. Per the germline V gene, CDR1 is SGHAT and CDR2 is FQNNGV. The CDR3 spells CASSSRDRGTGELFF. The CDR3 coding sequence is TGTGCCAGCAGCTCCCGGGACAGAGGCACCGGGGAGCTGTTTTTT.